These T cell receptor beta chains were read from a single sample in a study of identifying expanded T cells in peripheral blood. Using immunoSEQ multiplex PCR, the repertoire was profiled, and TCRdb retains in-frame clones only, with some absent. The sample includes tens of thousands of clones, around 84% of them seen just once. The sample comprised blood. Receptors were obtained from a person aged 18 to 75 in good health. CDR3s include the opening cysteine and the closing phenylalanine or tryptophan. The D gene is left open where the match is weak. Size values are once, few and many counts, or a class for expanded clones, and some rows have none.

.,TRBV19,.,TRBJ1-1,CASRTSRGGTEAFF,TGTGCCAGTAGGACAAGTCGGGGCGGCACTGAAGCTTTCTTT
few,TRBV28,.,TRBJ1-5,CASSSHLQGLQPQHF,TGTGCCAGCAGTTCACATTTACAGGGACTTCAGCCCCAGCATTTT
once,TRBV5-1,.,TRBJ2-1,CASSLEGRVSYNEQFF,TGCGCCAGCAGCTTGGAAGGCAGGGTCTCCTACAATGAGCAGTTCTTC
.,TRBV18,TRBD2,TRBJ2-7,CASSPLAGGEQYF,TGTGCCAGCTCACCATTAGCGGGAGGTGAGCAGTACTTC
.,TRBV4-3,.,TRBJ2-6,CASSQDRRAGANVLTF,TGCGCCAGCAGCCAAGATCGGAGAGCCGGGGCCAACGTCCTGACTTTC
.,TRBV13,.,TRBJ1-2,CASSLGTGRFGYTF,TGTGCCAGCAGCTTAGGAACAGGGCGGTTCGGCTACACCTTC
.,TRBV30,.,TRBJ1-1,CGNRDNSEAFF,TGTGGAAATCGGGACAACTCTGAAGCTTTCTTT
.,TRBV9,.,TRBJ2-7,CASSVAPEYEQYF,TGTGCCAGCAGCGTAGCGCCTGAATACGAGCAGTACTTC
.,TRBV28,.,TRBJ2-7,CASSFPGNGVEQYF,TGTGCCAGCAGTTTTCCGGGGAATGGTGTCGAGCAGTACTTC
.,TRBV23-1,.,TRBJ2-2,CASIWAGGENTGELFF,TGCGCCAGCATTTGGGCGGGCGGGGAGAACACCGGGGAGCTGTTTTTT